A single sample gave rise to the 2 T cell receptor beta chains below, sequenced in a study of OX40 agonist ivuxolimab in advanced cancers. Profiled with immunoSEQ multiplex PCR; TCRdb holds only in-frame clones, not every one. Of approximately 70,000 clones in the sample, about 90% were seen once. The sequences come from CD4+ or CD8+ T cells sorted from blood, collected in a trial of the OX40 agonist ivuxolimab. The receptors originated from an adult with an advanced solid tumor such as melanoma, head and neck, liver or kidney cancer.

Only one count was recorded for this clone. The chain is built from TRBV7-2 and TRBJ2-3; 15 bases are shared with TRBD2. The length of the CDR3 is 18 residues. Germline CDR1 reads SGHTA; CDR2 reads FQGNSA. Germline trimming cut 5 bases from V and 7 bases from J; bases unmatched to any gene: 13. This CDR3 reads CASSLNRTSGRVLNTQYF. Here the CDR3 DNA reads TGTGCCAGCAGCCTCAACCGGACTAGCGGGAGGGTACTCAATACGCAGTATTTT.

This sequence joins TRBV9 and TRBJ1-3; D is ambiguous. Deletions cut 0 bases from V and 0 bases from J, with 7 bases between. The germline V gene has CDR1 SGDLS and CDR2 YYNGEE. The CDR3 extends over 15 amino acids. Written as DNA, the CDR3 is TGTGCCAGCAGCGTAGCCTGGGACTCTGGAAACACCATATATTTT. Translating gives CASSVAWDSGNTIYF.